This T cell receptor (beta chain) stems from a study of shared clonotypes between healthy human individuals. Overall study results and limits: Researchers sampled blood only, noting tissue repertoires likely differ.

CD4+ cells were split into CD45RA+ naive and CD45RA-negative memory subsets. As concerns this clone: Antigen specificity is unknown.

The CDR3 extends over 11 amino acids. Trimming took off 4 bases at V and 11 bases at J, with 11 bases between the two ends. CDR1 and CDR2 (germline): SEHNR, FQNEAQ (reference sequence). Deep level was the assay's run setting. An approximately 210 ng quantity of DNA, roughly 30,000 T cell genomes, went into the sorted-subset replicate PCRs. Measured with immunoSEQ multiplex PCR; TCRdb has only the in-frame clones, and not every one. Of roughly 2,500,000 clones in the sample, approximately 94% were seen once. Sequences were obtained from naive CD4+ T cells from PBMCs. Subset of the sample: CD45RA+ positively selected. The gene calls are TRBV7-9 and TRBJ2-5; D is unresolved. The TCR was taken from a man in his late teens or twenties in good health. Some clones in this sample may be carry-over from other donors' samples. The CDR3 DNA is TGTGCCAGCAGCTCGTCATTAGAGCAGTACTTC. Its translation is CASSSSLEQYF. Full variable domain (rest looked up from reference TRBV7-9 and TRBJ2-5): DTGVSQNPRHKITKRGQNVTFRCDPISEHNRLYWYRQTLGQGPEFLTYFQNEAQLEKSRLLSDRFSAERPKGSFSTLEIQRTEQGDSAMYLCASSSSLEQYFGPGTRLLVL.